The rows below give T cell receptor beta chains drawn from one sample of a study of blood T cells in healthy people across ages. TCRdb processed the 5' RACE reads anew with MiXCR; each CDR3 protein has one entry. The table lists around 1,800,000 distinct CDR3 sequences, 30% to 40% of them singletons. The sequencing input was blood. The receptors shown here come from a human donor in good health. Each CDR3 is given with its conserved first and last residue. D genes are given only for firm matches. Clone size is shown for a subset of rows, as once, few, many or a class of expanded clone.

CDR3	DNA	size	D	V	J
CASSTSGGGPYEQYF	TGTGCCAGCAGCACGAGCGGGGGAGGGCCCTACGAGCAGTACTTC	NA	TRBD2	TRBV12-3/TRBV12-4	TRBJ2-7
CASSDERTGHLYTF	TGTGCCAGCAGTGATGAACGGACAGGTCATCTCTACACCTTC	NA	TRBD1	TRBV6-1	TRBJ1-2
CASSPGTGRMYGYTF	TGTGCCAGCAGCCCGGGGACAGGGAGGATGTATGGCTACACCTTC	NA	TRBD1	TRBV7-9	TRBJ1-2
CNIVGTGRYEQYF	TGTAACATTGTGGGGACAGGGCGCTACGAGCAGTACTTC	NA	TRBD1	TRBV3-1	TRBJ2-7
CASSLDRQGEGYGYTF	TGCGCCAGCAGCTTGGACCGACAGGGTGAGGGCTATGGCTACACCTTC	NA	TRBD1	TRBV5-1	TRBJ1-2
CASSLGQGTTFF	TGTGCCAGCAGTCTTGGACAGGGAACAACTTTCTTT	few	TRBD1	TRBV6-4	TRBJ1-1
CSVEGDGPSYEQYF	TGCAGCGTTGAAGGGGACGGACCCTCCTACGAGCAGTACTTC	NA	NA	TRBV29-1	TRBJ2-7
CASSLSSPWAPGGYEQYF	TGTGCCAGCAGTTTATCGTCCCCTTGGGCTCCGGGCGGCTACGAGCAGTACTTC	NA	NA	TRBV27	TRBJ2-7
CASSSAGLAVTDTQYF	TGTGCCAGCAGTTCCGCGGGACTAGCGGTCACAGATACGCAGTATTTT	NA	TRBD2	TRBV6-6	TRBJ2-3
CASSRRGRGEAQYF	TGTGCCAGCAGCCGACGGGGACGGGGGGAGGCCCAGTACTTC	NA	TRBD2	TRBV7-2	TRBJ2-5
CSAGTGAPDTQYF	TGCAGTGCTGGCACGGGGGCACCAGATACGCAGTATTTT	NA	NA	TRBV20-1	TRBJ2-3
CASSTDSNYEQYF	TGTGCCAGCAGTACCGACTCAAACTACGAGCAGTACTTC	many	NA	TRBV12-3/TRBV12-4	TRBJ2-7
CASSTWGQTYNEQFF	TGTGCCAGCAGCACCTGGGGACAGACCTACAATGAGCAGTTCTTC	NA	TRBD1	TRBV7-2	TRBJ2-1
CASSVAVSSYNEQVF	TGTGCCAGCAGCGTAGCGGTGAGCTCCTACAATGAGCAGGTCTTC	once	NA	TRBV9	TRBJ2-1
CASSLQGELAGGEQFF	TGTGCCAGCAGCTTACAAGGGGAACTAGCGGGGGGCGAGCAGTTCTTC	few	TRBD2	TRBV11-3	TRBJ2-1
CASSLAQGKYGYTF	TGTGCCAGCAGCTTAGCTCAGGGGAAGTATGGCTACACCTTC	NA	NA	TRBV7-2	TRBJ1-2
CASSLILSEFYEQYF	TGTGCCAGCAGCTTGATCTTATCAGAGTTCTACGAGCAGTACTTC	NA	NA	TRBV5-5	TRBJ2-7
CASSLPLSRGHGEQYF	TGTGCCAGCAGCTTACCTCTGTCCAGGGGGCACGGCGAGCAGTACTTC	few	TRBD1	TRBV7-2	TRBJ2-7
CSVEEQGGNTIYF	TGCAGCGTTGAAGAGCAGGGAGGAAACACCATATATTTT	NA	NA	TRBV29-1	TRBJ1-3